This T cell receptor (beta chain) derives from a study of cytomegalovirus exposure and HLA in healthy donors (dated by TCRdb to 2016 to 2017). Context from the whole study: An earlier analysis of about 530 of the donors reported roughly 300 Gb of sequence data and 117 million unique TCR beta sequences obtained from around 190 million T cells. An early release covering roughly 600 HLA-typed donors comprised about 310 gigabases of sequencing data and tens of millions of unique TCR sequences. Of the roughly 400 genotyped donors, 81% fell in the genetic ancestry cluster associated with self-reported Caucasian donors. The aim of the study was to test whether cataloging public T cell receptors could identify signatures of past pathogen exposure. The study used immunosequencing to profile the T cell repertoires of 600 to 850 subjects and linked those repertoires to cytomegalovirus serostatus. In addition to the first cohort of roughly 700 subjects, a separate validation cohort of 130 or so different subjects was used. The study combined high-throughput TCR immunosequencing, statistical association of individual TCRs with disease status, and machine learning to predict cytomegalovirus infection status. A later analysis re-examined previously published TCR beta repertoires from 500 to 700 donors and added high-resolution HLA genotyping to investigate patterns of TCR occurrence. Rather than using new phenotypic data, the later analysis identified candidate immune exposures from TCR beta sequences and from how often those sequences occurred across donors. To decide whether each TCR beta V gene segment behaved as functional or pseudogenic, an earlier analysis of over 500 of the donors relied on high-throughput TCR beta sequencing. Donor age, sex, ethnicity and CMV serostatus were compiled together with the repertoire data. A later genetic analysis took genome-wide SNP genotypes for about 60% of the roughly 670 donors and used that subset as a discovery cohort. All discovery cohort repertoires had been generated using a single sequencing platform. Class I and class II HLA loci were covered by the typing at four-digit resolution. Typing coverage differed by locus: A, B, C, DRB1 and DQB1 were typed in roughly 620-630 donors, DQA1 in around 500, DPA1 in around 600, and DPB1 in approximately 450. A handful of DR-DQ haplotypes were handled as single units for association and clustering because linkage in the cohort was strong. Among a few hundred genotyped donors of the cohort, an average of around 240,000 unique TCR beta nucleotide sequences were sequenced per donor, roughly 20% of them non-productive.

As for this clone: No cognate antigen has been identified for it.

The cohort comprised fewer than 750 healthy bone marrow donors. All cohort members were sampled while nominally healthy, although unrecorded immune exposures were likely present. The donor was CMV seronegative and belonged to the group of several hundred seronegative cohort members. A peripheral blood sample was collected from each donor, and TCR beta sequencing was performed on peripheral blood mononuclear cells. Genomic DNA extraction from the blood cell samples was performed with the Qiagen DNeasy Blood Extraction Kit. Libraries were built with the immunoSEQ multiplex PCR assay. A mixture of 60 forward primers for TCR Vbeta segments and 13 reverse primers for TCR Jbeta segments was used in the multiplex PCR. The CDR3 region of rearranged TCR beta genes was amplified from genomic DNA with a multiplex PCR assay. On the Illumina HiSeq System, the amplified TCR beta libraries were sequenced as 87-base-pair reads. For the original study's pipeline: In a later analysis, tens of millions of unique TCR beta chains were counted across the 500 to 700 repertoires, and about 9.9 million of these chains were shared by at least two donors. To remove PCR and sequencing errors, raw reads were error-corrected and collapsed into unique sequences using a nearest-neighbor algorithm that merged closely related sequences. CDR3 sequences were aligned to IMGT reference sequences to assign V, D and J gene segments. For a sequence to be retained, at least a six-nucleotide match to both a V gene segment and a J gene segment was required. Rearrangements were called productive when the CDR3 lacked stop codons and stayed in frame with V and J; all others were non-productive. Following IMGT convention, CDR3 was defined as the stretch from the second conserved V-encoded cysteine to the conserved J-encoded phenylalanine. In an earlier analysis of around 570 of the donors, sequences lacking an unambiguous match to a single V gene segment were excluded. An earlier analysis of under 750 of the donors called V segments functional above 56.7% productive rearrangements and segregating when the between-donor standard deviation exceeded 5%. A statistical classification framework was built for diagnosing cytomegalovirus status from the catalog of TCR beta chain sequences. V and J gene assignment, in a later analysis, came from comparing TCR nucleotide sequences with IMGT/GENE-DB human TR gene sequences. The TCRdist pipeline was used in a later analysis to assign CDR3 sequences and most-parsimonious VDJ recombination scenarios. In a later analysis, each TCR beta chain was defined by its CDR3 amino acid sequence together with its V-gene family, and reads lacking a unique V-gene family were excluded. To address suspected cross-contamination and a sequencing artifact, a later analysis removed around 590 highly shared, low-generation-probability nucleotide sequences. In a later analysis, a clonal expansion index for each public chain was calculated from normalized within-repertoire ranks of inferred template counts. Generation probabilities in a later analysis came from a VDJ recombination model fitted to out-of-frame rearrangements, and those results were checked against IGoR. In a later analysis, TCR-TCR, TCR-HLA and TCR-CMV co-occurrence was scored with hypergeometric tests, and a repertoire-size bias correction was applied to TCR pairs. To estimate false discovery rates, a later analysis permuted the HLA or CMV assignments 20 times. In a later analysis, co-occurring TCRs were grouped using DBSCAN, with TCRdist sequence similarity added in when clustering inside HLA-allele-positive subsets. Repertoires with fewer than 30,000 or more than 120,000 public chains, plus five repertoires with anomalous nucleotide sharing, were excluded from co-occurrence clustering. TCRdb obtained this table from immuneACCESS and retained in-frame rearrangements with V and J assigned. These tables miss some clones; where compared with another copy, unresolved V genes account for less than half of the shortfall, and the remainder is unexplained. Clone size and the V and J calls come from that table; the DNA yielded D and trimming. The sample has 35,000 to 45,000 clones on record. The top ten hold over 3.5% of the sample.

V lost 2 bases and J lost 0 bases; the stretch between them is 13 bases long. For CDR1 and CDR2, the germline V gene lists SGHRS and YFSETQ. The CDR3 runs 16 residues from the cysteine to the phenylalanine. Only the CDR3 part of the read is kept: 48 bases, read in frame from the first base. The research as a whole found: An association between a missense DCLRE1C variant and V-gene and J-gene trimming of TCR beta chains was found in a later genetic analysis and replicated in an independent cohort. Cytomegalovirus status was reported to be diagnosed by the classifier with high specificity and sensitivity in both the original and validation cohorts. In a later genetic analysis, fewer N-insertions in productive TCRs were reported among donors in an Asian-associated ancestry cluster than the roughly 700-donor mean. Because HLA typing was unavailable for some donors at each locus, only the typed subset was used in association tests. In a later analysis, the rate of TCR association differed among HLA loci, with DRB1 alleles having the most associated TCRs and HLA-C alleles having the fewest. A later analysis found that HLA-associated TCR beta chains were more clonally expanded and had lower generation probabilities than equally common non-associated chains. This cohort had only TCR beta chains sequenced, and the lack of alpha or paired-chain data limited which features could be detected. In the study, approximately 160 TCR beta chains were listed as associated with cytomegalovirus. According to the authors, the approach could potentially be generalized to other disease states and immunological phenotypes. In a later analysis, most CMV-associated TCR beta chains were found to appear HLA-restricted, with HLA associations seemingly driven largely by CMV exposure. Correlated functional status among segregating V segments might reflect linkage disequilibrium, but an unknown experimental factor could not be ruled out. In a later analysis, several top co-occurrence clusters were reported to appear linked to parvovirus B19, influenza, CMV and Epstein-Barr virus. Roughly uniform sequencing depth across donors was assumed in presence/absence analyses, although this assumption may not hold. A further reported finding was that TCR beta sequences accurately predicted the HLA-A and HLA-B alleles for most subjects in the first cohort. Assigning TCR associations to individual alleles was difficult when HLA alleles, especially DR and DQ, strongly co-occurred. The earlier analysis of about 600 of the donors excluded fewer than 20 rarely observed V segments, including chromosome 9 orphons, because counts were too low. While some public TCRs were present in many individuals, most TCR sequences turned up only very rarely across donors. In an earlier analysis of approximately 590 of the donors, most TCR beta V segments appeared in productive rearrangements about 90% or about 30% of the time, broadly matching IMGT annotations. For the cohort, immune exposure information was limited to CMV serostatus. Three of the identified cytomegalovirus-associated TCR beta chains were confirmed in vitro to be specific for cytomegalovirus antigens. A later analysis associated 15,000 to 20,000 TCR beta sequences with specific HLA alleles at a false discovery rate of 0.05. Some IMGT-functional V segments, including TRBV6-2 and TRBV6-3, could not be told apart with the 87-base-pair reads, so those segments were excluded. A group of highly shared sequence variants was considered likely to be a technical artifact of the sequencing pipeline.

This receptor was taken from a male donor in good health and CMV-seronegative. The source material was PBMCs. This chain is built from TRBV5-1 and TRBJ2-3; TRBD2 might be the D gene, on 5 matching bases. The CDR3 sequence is CASSLTAERSTDTQYF. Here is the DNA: TGCGCCAGCAGCTTAACAGCGGAAAGGAGCACAGATACGCAGTATTTT.